Below, 17 T cell receptor beta chains from the same sample are listed, as sequenced in a study of blood T cell repertoires in COVID-19 (dated by TCRdb to about 2020). Libraries were constructed by the immunoSEQ multiplex PCR assay. TCRdb stores this immuneACCESS table with in-frame sequences only. Part of the clones is absent; in the studies checked, under half of the shortfall reflects unresolved V genes, and no reason is known for the rest. The sample records 140,000 or so clones, roughly 85% of which are singletons. The ten largest account for over 2.5% of the sample. The sequenced sample consisted of peripheral blood. All receptors come from a man aged 50 or older with acute or convalescent COVID-19.

This clone was counted only a few times. This sequence joins TRBV7-9 and TRBJ2-7, with TRBD1 matching over 8 bases. With 5 bases clipped from V and 4 bases from J, the junction kept 4 bases outside the gene matches. CDR1 and CDR2 (germline): SEHNR, FQNEAQ (reference sequence). The CDR3 loop spans 13 amino acids. CDR3 sequence reads: CASSAGTGYEQYF. The CDR3 nucleotides are TGTGCCAGCAGCGCCGGGACAGGTTACGAGCAGTACTTC.

The V call is TRBV9, the J call TRBJ2-3; D not resolved. The CDR3 is 11 amino acids. The germline CDR1 and CDR2 sequences are SGDLS and YYNGEE. Trimming took off 0 bases at V and 9 bases at J, with 5 bases between the two ends. The CDR3 sequence: CASSVAGTQYF. CDR3 sequence (DNA): TGTGCCAGCAGCGTAGCAGGCACGCAGTATTTT.

The CDR3 loop reads CASREGTGNYGYTF. The CDR3 region has the DNA TGTGCCAGCAGGGAAGGGACAGGGAACTATGGCTACACCTTC. V and J are TRBV6-4 and TRBJ1-2; 9 nucleotides line up with TRBD1. Germline CDR1 reads MRHNA; CDR2 reads SNTAGT. This CDR3 has 14 amino acids. The J segment lost 2 bases and the V segment lost 6 bases, leaving 4 bases of the junction unmatched.

The sample holds a few counts of this clone. The chain joins TRBV4-2 to TRBJ2-2; TRBD1 agrees at 8 bases. CDR1 and CDR2 from the germline V gene are LGHNA and YNFKEQ. Germline trimming cut 0 bases from V and 6 bases from J; bases unmatched to any gene: 6. This CDR3 contains 16 residues. The CDR3 loop reads CASSQETRGLAGELFF. The DNA of the CDR3 is TGTGCCAGCAGCCAAGAGACCAGGGGGCTGGCCGGGGAGCTGTTTTTT.

This chain joins TRBV25-1 and TRBJ2-1; TRBD2 agrees at 7 bases. The V segment lost 4 bases and the J segment 6 bases; nucleotides outside the gene matches: 12. CDR1 MGHDK and CDR2 SYGVNS come from the germline V gene. The CDR3 length is 16 residues. The CDR3, as DNA: TGTGCCAGCAGTGCGGGGGTTAGCGGGTCCCGCAATGAGCAGTTCTTC. This codes for CASSAGVSGSRNEQFF.

The chain joins TRBV7-9 to TRBJ1-4, with D perhaps matching TRBD1 (5 bases). V lost 5 bases to trimming and J lost 8 bases, with 15 bases between them. The CDR3 is 14 residues long. From germline, CDR1 is SEHNR and CDR2 FQNEAQ (reference sequence). Here the CDR3 reads CASSPMGPGEKLFF. In DNA form, the CDR3 reads TGTGCCAGCAGCCCCATGGGGCCCGGGGAAAAACTGTTTTTT.

V and J are TRBV7-9 and TRBJ2-2; 10 nucleotides align to TRBD1. This CDR3 comprises 16 residues. The V segment lost 6 bases and the J segment 4 bases; nucleotides outside the gene matches: 8. Germline CDR1 reads SEHNR; CDR2 reads FQNEAQ (reference sequence). The CDR3 region is CASSRWRDRGTGELFF. The DNA of the CDR3 is TGTGCCAGCAGTCGCTGGCGGGACAGGGGCACCGGGGAGCTGTTTTTT.

The chain employs TRBV6-4 and TRBJ2-1; TRBD2 matches at 11 bases. Trimming removed 3 bases from V and 7 bases from J; junction bases left unmatched: 5. Looked up from germline, CDR1 is MRHNA and CDR2 is SNTAGT. This CDR3 contains 15 residues. CDR3 coding DNA: TGTGCCAGCAGTGAAGAGAGACTAGCGGGAAATGAGCAGTTCTTC. As protein: CASSEERLAGNEQFF.

This rearrangement joins TRBV6-1 to TRBJ1-2, with D perhaps matching TRBD1 (5 bases). Per germline, CDR1 MNHNS and CDR2 SASEGT. This CDR3 is built from 13 residues. Trimming cost V 0 bases and J 5 bases, with 7 bases left between them. This chain's CDR3 is CASSEAGGYGYTF. The CDR3 DNA reads TGTGCCAGCAGTGAAGCGGGGGGTTATGGCTACACCTTC.

The rearrangement links TRBV7-6 to TRBJ1-2; a possible D gene is TRBD1 (5 bases). The CDR3 contains 13 residues. The germline V gene has CDR1 SGHVS and CDR2 FNYEAQ. V dropped 6 bases and J dropped 7 bases, with 15 bases sitting between them. The CDR3, as DNA: TGTGCCAGCAGTTCCGGGACTGTCTCTGGCTACACCTTC. Amino acids: CASSSGTVSGYTF.

The sample holds one count of this clone. The gene calls are TRBV15 and TRBJ2-1; TRBD2 matches at 9 bases. The ends lost 8 bases at V and 1 base at J; junction bases unmatched: 9. Germline V CDR1 and CDR2: LNHNV, YYDKDF (reference sequence). The CDR3 totals 16 residues. CDR3 nucleotide sequence: TGTGCCACCCACGGCGGGGGGGAAGTGTCCTACAATGAGCAGTTCTTC. Protein product: CATHGGGEVSYNEQFF.

The chain has TRBV4-2 and TRBJ2-7, with D maybe TRBD2 (5 bases). V lost 0 bases and J lost 8, with 23 bases in between. Germline V gene sequence: CDR1 LGHNA, CDR2 YNFKEQ. There are 17 residues in the CDR3. The CDR3 DNA reads TGTGCCAGCAGCCAAGATCGCTTTTCGAGGGAGACCCAGCAGCAGTACTTC. Translating it yields CASSQDRFSRETQQQYF.

This chain links TRBV9 with TRBJ1-5; 11 bases line up with TRBD1. V dropped 3 bases and J dropped 6; count of bases not matched to a gene: 5. Germline assignment: CDR1 SGDLS and CDR2 YYNGEE. This CDR3 has 15 amino acids. As DNA, the CDR3 is TGTGCCAGCAGCGCGGGACAGGGGGTCGGTCAGCCCCAGCATTTT. The encoded protein is CASSAGQGVGQPQHF.

The chain has TRBV27 and TRBJ2-7; 11 bases agree with TRBD2. CDR3 length: 13 residues. CDR1 MNHEY and CDR2 SMNVEV come from the germline V gene (reference sequence). After removal of 8 bases from V and 7 bases from J, the junction contained 7 bases not matched to a gene. The CDR3 coding sequence is TGTGCCAGCGGACTAGCGGGCACCTTTGAGCAGTACTTC. This translates into CASGLAGTFEQYF.

The V call is TRBV24-1, the J call TRBJ2-1; 10 bases fit TRBD2. The CDR3 contains 16 residues. J gave up 4 bases and V 7 bases, and 9 bases lay outside the gene matches. The V gene's germline CDR1 is KGHDR and CDR2 SFDVKD. CDR3 amino acids: CATSALAGEPYNEQFF. The CDR3 bases are TGTGCCACCAGCGCTCTAGCGGGAGAGCCATACAATGAGCAGTTCTTC.

The V and J genes are TRBV9 and TRBJ1-4, with TRBD1 identical over 8 bases. The CDR3 consists of 16 residues. Trimming removed 4 bases from V and 0 bases from J; junction bases left unmatched: 5. Per germline, CDR1 SGDLS and CDR2 YYNGEE. The CDR3 DNA follows: TGTGCCAGCAGCCACGGGACAGGCCCAACTAATGAAAAACTGTTTTTT. The encoded protein is CASSHGTGPTNEKLFF.

A single count supports this clone. The chain uses TRBV19 and TRBJ1-4; D may be TRBD1 (5 bases). Trimming left V 3 bases short and J 4 bases short, with 9 bases between. Germline V gene sequence: CDR1 LNHDA, CDR2 SQIVND (reference sequence). The CDR3 runs to 14 residues. This CDR3 reads CASSIRRGNEKLFF. The CDR3, as DNA: TGTGCCAGTAGTATCCGGAGGGGTAATGAAAAACTGTTTTTT.